This T cell receptor (beta chain) appears in the sequencing data of a study of vaccination and CD4 T cells after COVID-19 (dated by TCRdb to the early 2020s). Describing the broader study: Six males and four females were included in the convalescent cohort, with two Hispanic individuals, seven Caucasians, two Asians and one multiracial person represented. Culture stimuli were overlapping spike peptide pools from SARS-CoV-2 and from the common cold coronaviruses HCoV-NL63, HCoV-OC43 and HCoV-229E. As controls, cultures received a CEFX viral epitope pool (the positive control), an HIV-1 Nef peptide pool (the negative control), or no peptide at all. The time from the second vaccine dose to post-vaccine blood sampling had a median of around 72 days and ranged from roughly 13 to 241 days. Post-COVID blood samples from convalescent patients were collected a median of around 100 days after diagnosis, with a range of roughly 35 to 161 days. Participants got two doses of the Pfizer-BioNTech BNT162b2 vaccine (n=8) or two doses of the Moderna mRNA-1273 vaccine (n=2). The spike-specific CD4+ TCR repertoire was compared before and after mRNA vaccination in over nine COVID-19 convalescent patients and a handful of infection-naive healthy vaccine recipients.

Details on this clonotype: This clone's antigen is unknown. Base qualities are not provided; no much larger clone lies one nucleotide away.

Inclusive of the bounding cysteine and phenylalanine, the CDR3 is 15 residues long. Solely the CDR3 DNA is kept, with 45 bases framed from the first base. V drops 1 base and J drops 4 bases, leaving 8 bases in between. CDR1 and CDR2 (SGHTA, FQGNSA) derive from the germline V gene. Library generation was performed with PCR. DNA from cultured CD4+ T cells underwent TCR sequencing with the Oncomine TCR Beta short-read assay at the Johns Hopkins FTIC core. Genomic DNA was extracted from the cultured CD4+ T cells with the QIAamp micro DNA kit. The Oncomine TCR Beta libraries from cultured CD4+ T cells were pooled using unique dual indexes and then sequenced on an Illumina iSeq 100. The study's processing was this. Non-productive sequences were removed, and CDR3s that did not start with C, did not end with F or W, or were shorter than 7 amino acids were discarded. The MANAFEST web application identified antigen-specific clonotypes by comparing peptide-stimulated wells against reference wells and other culture wells. Positive clones required FDR below 0.05, an odds ratio above 5, and productive frequency above 0.1% in at least two of three replicate wells. A clonotype was classed as cross-reactive if the clonotype showed significant expansion both in SARS-CoV-2 spike wells and in at least one common cold coronavirus spike condition. Similarity between CDR3 sequences was evaluated in R version 3.6.1 using Levenshtein distances (stringdist) and unrooted phylogenetic trees (ape). TCRdb ran its own pipeline on the public reads, namely fastp trimming at Q25 and MiXCR clone calling, and kept in-frame beta chains. Every CDR3 protein is listed once, alongside the most common genes and DNA of its rows. TCRdb, not the original authors, processed these V and J calls. In this sample the table shows 20,000 to 25,000 distinct CDR3 sequences, 60% of which occur a single time. 13% of the sample is in the top ten clones.

The research as a whole found: In convalescent patients, nearly all vaccine-specific clones (304 of 307) were found to be mono-reactive for SARS-CoV-2 spike rather than cross-reactive with common cold coronaviruses. Although the median number of SARS-CoV-2-reactive clonotypes went up from around 20 after infection to more than 30 after vaccination, the increase was not significant. Relatively few convalescent patients were included in the study, and early timepoints after natural infection were not analyzed. In convalescent patients, a median roughly 87% of post-vaccine SARS-CoV-2-reactive clones were detected only after vaccination, and vaccine-specific priming was suggested by this finding.

Per the publication, the treatment or condition label means: roughly ten-day PBMC culture with coronavirus spike peptide pools or control peptides (ViraFEST assay). To expand antigen-specific T cells with peptide pools and then pick out the expanded clonotypes through TCR sequencing, the study relied on the ViraFEST assay. Negative nucleocapsid antibody tests before and after vaccination confirmed that the healthy vaccine recipients had no prior SARS-CoV-2 infection. PBMCs were cultured at 1.5 million to 2 million per well in IMDM supplemented with approximately 5% human AB serum and about 10 IU/ml IL-2, with 10 ug/ml peptide pools added. On days 3 and 7, half of the culture medium was replaced with fresh IL-2-containing medium. CD4+ T cells were isolated after around 11 days of culture through negative selection using the EasySep CD4+ T cell isolation kit. Ficoll-Paque Plus gradient centrifugation was used to isolate PBMCs from whole blood, and the isolated PBMCs were then either used fresh or cryopreserved at -140C. Culture conditions were generally each tested in triplicate wells.

The sequences come from CD4+ T cells from blood, cultured in vitro, collected after SARS-CoV-2 vaccination. The chain uses TRBV7-2 and TRBJ2-6; no confident D gene assignment can be made. The sequence derives from a human donor who received a COVID-19 vaccine. The CDR3 sequence is CASSLGGSGANVLTF. The DNA sequence is as follows: TGTGCCAGCAGCTTAGGGGGATCCGGGGCCAACGTCCTGACTTTC. With the portions outside the CDR3 filled from the reference TRBV7-2 and TRBJ2-6 genes, the complete variable region becomes GAGVSQSPSNKVTEKGKDVELRCDPISGHTALYWYRQSLGQGLEFLIYFQGNSAPDKSGLPSDRFSAERTGGSVSTLTIQRTQQEDSAVYLCASSLGGSGANVLTFGAGSRLTVL.